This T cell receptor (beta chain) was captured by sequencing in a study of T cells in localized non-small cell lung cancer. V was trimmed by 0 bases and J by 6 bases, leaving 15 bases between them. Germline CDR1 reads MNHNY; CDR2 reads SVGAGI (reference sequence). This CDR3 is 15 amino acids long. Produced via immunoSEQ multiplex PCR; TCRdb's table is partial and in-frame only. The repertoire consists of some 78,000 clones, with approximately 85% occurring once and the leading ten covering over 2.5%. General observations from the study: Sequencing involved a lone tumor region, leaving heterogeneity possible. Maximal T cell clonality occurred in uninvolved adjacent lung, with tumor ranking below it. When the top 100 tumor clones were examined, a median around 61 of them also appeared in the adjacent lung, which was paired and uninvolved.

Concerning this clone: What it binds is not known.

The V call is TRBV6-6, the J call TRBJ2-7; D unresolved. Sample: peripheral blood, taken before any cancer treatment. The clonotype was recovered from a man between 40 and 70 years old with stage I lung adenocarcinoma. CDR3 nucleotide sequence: TGTGCCAGCAGTTACTCGGCAAATTCGGGTTCCGAGCAGTACTTC. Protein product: CASSYSANSGSEQYF.